A single TCR beta chain is shown here with its context. This CDR3 has 14 residues. Germline-derived CDR1 and CDR2 are GTSNPN and SVGIG (reference sequence). Sequenced by immunoSEQ multiplex PCR; TCRdb stores in-frame clones only, minus some. The data contain around 30,000 clones, roughly four fifths of them singletons. This sample is drawn from a study of OX40 agonist ivuxolimab in advanced cancers. Across the whole study: The treatment was a fully human IgG2 OX40 agonist, ivuxolimab.

The TCR sequence derives from an adult with an advanced solid tumor such as melanoma, head and neck, liver or kidney cancer. The gene calls are TRBV30 and TRBJ2-5; maybe TRBD2 (5 bases). With the DNA end fitting TRBJ2-7 better, the J assignment may be wrong. The source was CD4+ or CD8+ T cells sorted from blood, collected in a trial of the OX40 agonist ivuxolimab. CDR3 DNA sequence: TGTGCCTGGGGGCCCCCACGGGGATCCTACGAGCAGTACTTC. Amino acids: CAWGPPRGSYEQYF.